This TCR beta chain derives from a study of blood T cell repertoires in COVID-19. Study background: The analysed material was cDNA or gDNA that came from T cells, B-cell-depleted T cells, or PBMCs.

In the study's own analysis: By means of reference gene primer amplification, nucleated cell counts were estimated. The repertoire was sequenced with immunoSEQ multiplex PCR; TCRdb's copy has only in-frame clones and lacks some. That table gives V, J and clone size, and the DNA gave D and trimming. The sample shows 80,000 or so clones, roughly 82% of them seen only once. The CDR3 runs 14 residues. V shed 5 bases, J shed 8 bases, and the junction held 9 bases outside the gene matches. From germline, CDR1 is MRHNA and CDR2 SNTAGT. V is TRBV6-4 and J is TRBJ2-1; 7 bases line up with TRBD1. Sequencing used peripheral blood. The clonotype originates from a man between 60 and 75 years old with acute or convalescent COVID-19. This CDR3 is CASSSTGLNDEQFF. In DNA, the CDR3 is TGTGCCAGCAGTTCGACAGGGCTCAACGATGAGCAGTTCTTC.